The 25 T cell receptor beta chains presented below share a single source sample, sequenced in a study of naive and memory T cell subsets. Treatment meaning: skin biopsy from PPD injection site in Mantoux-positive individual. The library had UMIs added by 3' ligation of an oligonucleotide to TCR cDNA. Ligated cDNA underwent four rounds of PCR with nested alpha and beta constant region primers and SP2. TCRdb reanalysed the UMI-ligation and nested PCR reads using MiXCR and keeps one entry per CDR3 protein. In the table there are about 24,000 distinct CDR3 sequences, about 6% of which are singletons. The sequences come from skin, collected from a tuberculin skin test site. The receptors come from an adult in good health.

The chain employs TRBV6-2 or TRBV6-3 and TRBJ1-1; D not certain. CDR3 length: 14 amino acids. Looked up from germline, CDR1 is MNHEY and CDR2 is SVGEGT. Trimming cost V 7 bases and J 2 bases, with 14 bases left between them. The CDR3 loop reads CASKGTTSNTEAFF. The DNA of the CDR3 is TGTGCCAGCAAGGGCACCACAAGTAACACTGAAGCTTTCTTT.

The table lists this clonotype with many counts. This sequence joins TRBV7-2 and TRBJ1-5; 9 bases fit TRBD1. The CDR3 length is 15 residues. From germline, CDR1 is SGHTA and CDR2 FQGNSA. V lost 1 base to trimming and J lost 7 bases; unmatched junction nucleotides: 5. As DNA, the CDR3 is TGTGCCAGCAGCTTAGTCACAGGGGGCGGGCAGCCCCAGCATTTT. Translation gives CASSLVTGGGQPQHF.

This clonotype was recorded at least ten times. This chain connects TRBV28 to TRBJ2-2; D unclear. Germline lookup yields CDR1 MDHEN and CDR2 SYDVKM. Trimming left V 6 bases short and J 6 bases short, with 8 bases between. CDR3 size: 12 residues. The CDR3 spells CASRIMAGELFF. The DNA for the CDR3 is TGTGCCAGCAGAATCATGGCCGGGGAGCTGTTTTTT.

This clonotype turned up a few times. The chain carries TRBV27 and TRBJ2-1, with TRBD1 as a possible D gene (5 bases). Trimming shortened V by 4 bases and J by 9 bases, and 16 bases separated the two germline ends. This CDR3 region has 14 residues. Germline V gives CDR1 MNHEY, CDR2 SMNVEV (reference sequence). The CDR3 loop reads CASSSSGGAGEQFF. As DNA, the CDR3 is TGTGCCAGCAGTTCCTCCGGTGGGGCAGGTGAGCAGTTCTTC.

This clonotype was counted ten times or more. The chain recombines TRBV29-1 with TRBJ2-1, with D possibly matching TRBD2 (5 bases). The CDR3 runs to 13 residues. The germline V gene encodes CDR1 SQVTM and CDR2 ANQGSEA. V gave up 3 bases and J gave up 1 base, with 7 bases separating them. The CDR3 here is CSVDSGSYNEQFF. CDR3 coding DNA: TGCAGCGTTGACTCGGGGTCCTACAATGAGCAGTTCTTC.

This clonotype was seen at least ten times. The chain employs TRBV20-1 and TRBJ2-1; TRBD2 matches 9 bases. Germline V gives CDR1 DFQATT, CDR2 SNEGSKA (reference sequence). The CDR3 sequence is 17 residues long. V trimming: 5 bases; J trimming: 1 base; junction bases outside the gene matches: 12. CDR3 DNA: TGCAGTGCTGTCGGGTCTCGCGGGAGGGTTTCCTACAATGAGCAGTTCTTC. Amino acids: CSAVGSRGRVSYNEQFF.

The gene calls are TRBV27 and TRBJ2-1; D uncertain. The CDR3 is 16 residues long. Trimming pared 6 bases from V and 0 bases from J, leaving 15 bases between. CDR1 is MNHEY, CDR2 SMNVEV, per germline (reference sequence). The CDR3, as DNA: TGTGCCAGCAGGGCCCAGCAGGCGAGCTCCTACAATGAGCAGTTCTTC. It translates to CASRAQQASSYNEQFF.

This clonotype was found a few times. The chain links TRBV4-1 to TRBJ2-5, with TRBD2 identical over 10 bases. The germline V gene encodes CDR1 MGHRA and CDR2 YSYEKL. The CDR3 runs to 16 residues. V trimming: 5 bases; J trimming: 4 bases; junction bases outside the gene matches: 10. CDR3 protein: CASSEGVAGGLETQYF. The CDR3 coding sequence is TGCGCCAGCAGCGAAGGAGTAGCGGGAGGATTAGAGACCCAGTACTTC.

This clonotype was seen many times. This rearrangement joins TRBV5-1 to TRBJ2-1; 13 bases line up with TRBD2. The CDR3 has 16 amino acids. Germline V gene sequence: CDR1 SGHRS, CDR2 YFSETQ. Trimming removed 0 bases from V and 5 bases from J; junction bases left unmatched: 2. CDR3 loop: CASSLGGTSGNNEQFF. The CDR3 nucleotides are TGCGCCAGCAGCTTGGGTGGGACTAGCGGGAACAATGAGCAGTTCTTC.

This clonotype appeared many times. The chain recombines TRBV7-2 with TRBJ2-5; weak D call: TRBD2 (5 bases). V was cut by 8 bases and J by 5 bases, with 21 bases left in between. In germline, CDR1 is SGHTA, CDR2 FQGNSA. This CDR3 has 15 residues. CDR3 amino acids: CASSPRHSPGETQYF. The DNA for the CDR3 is TGTGCCAGCTCGCCTCGCCATTCGCCGGGGGAGACCCAGTACTTC. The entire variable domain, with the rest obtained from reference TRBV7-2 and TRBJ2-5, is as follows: GAGVSQSPSNKVTEKGKDVELRCDPISGHTALYWYRQSLGQGLEFLIYFQGNSAPDKSGLPSDRFSAERTGGSVSTLTIQRTQQEDSAVYLCASSPRHSPGETQYFGPGTRLLVL.

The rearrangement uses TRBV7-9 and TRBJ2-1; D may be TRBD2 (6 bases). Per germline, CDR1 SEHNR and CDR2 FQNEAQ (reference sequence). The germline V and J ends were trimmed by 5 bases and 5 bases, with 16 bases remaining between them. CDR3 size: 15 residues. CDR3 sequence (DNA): TGTGCCAGCAGCGCAGTCATGCGGGACCACAATGAGCAGTTCTTC. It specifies CASSAVMRDHNEQFF.

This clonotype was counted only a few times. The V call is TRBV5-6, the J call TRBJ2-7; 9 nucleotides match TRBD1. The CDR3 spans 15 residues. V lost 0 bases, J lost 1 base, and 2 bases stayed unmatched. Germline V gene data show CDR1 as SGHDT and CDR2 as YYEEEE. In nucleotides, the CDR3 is TGTGCCAGCAGCTTGGGGGACAGGGTATCCTACGAGCAGTACTTC. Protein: CASSLGDRVSYEQYF.

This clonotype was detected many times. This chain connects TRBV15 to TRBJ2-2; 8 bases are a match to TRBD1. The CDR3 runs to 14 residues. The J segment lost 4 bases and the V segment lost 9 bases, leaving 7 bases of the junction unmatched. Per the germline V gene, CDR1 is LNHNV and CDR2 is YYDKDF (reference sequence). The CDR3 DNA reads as TGTGCCACAGCCGGGACAGGCACCACCGGGGAGCTGTTTTTT. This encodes CATAGTGTTGELFF.

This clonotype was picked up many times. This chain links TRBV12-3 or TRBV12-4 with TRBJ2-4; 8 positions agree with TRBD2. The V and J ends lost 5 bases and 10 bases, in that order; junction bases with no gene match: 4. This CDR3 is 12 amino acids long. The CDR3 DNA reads TGTGCCAGCAGTGGACTAGCCATAATTCAGTACTTC. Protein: CASSGLAIIQYF.

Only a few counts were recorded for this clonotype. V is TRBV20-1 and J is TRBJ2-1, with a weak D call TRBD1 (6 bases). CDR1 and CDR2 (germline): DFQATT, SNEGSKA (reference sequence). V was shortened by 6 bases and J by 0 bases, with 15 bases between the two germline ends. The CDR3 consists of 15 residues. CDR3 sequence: CSAVTADSSYNEQFF. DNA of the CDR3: TGCAGTGCCGTCACAGCGGACAGCTCCTACAATGAGCAGTTCTTC.

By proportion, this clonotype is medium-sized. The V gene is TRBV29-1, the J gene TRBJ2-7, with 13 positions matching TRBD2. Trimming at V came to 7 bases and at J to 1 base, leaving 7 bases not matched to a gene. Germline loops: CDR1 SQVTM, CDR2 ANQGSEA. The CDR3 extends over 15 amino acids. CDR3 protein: CSALGLAGVSYEQYF. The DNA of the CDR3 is TGCAGCGCTCTCGGACTAGCGGGAGTTTCCTACGAGCAGTACTTC.

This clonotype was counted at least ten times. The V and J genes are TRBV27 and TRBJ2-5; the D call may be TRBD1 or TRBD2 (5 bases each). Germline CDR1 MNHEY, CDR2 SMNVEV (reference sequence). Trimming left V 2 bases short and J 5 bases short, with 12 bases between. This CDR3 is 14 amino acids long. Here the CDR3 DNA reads TGTGCCAGCAGTTTACTAGGGGACGGGGAGACCCAGTACTTC. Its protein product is CASSLLGDGETQYF.

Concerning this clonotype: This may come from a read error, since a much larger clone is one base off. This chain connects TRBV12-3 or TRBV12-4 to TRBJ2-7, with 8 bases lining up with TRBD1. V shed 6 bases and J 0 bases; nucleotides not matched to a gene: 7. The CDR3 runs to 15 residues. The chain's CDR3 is CASRPDRGYSYEQYF. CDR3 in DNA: TGTGCCAGCAGACCCGACAGGGGCTACTCCTACGAGCAGTACTTC.

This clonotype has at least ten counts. Written as DNA, the CDR3 is TGCAGTGCTAGAGATGCCCTTGGACGGGGGGCCGATAACTATGGCTACACCTTC. Protein sequence: CSARDALGRGADNYGYTF. The chain uses TRBV20-1 and TRBJ1-2; a possible D gene is TRBD1 (6 bases). The V end was cut by 0 bases, the J end by 1 base, with 21 bases between. Germline values: CDR1 DFQATT, CDR2 SNEGSKA (reference sequence). This CDR3 region has 18 residues.

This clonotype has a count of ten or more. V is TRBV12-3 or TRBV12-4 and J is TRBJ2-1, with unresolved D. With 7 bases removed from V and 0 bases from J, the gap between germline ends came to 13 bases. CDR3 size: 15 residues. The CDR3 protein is CASTSQLLSYNEQFF. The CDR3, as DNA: TGTGCCAGCACCTCCCAGCTCCTCTCCTACAATGAGCAGTTCTTC.

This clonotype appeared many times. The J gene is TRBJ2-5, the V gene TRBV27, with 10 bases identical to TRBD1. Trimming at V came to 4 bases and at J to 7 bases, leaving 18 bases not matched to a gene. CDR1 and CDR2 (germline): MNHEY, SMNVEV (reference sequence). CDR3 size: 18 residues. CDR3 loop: CASSSAPDRGRIVGTQYF. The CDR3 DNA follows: TGTGCCAGCAGTTCGGCTCCCGACAGGGGGCGCATCGTGGGGACCCAGTACTTC.

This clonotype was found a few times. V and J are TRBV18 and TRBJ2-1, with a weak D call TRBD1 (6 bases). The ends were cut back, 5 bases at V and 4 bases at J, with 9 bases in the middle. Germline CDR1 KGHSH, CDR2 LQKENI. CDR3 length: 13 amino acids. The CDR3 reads CASSGDRYNEQFF. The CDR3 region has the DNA TGTGCCAGCTCAGGCGACAGGTACAATGAGCAGTTCTTC.

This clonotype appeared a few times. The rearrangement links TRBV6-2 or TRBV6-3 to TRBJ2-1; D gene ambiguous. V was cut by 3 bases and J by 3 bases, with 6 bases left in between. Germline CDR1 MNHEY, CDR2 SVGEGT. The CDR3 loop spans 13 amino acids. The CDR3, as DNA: TGTGCCAGCAGTTATCGCGACTACAATGAGCAGTTCTTC. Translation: CASSYRDYNEQFF.

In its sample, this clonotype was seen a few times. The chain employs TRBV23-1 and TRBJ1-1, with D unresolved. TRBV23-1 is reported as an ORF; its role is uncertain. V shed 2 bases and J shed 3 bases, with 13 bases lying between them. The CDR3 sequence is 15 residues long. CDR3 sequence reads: CASSQPVRGDTEAFF. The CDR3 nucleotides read TGCGCCAGCAGTCAACCCGTCCGTGGGGACACTGAAGCTTTCTTT.

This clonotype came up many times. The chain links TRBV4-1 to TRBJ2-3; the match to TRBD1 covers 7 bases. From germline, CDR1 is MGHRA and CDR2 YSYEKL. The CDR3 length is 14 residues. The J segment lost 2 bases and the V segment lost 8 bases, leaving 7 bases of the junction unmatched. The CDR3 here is CASARDRYTDTQYF. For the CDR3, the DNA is TGCGCCAGCGCGAGGGACAGATACACAGATACGCAGTATTTT.